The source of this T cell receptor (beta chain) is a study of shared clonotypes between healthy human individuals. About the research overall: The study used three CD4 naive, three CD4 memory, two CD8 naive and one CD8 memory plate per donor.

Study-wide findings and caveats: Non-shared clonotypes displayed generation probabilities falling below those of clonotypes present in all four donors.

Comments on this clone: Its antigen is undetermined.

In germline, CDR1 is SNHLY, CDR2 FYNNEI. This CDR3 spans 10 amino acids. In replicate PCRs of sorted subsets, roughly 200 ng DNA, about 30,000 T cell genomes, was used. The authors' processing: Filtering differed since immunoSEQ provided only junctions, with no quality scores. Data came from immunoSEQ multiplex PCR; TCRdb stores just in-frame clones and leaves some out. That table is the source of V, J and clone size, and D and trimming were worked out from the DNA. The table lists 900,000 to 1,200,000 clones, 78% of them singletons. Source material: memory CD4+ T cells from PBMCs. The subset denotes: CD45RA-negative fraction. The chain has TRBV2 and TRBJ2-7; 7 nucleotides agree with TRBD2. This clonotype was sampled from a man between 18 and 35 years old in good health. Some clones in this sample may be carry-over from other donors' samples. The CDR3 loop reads CVAGLYEQYF. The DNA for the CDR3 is TGTGTAGCGGGCTTATACGAGCAGTACTTC.